These 14 T cell receptor beta chains were all obtained from the same sample, sequenced in a study of blood T cell repertoires in COVID-19 (dated by TCRdb to the early 2020s). The library came from the immunoSEQ multiplex PCR assay. This immuneACCESS table, as held by TCRdb, lists in-frame sequences with V and J called but not all clones. Of the missing ones, under half trace to an unresolved V gene in checked studies; the others have no known cause. Across this sample there are some 250,000 clones, with 75% to 90% seen only once. Jointly, the top ten make up roughly 3.5% of the sample. The sequencing sample was made of PBMCs or T cells enriched from blood (not recorded which). These receptors originate from a woman between 35 and 50 years old with acute COVID-19.

This clone is a singleton in its sample. In nucleotides, the CDR3 is TGTGCCAGCAGACAAACAGGGGGCAATGAGCAGTTCTTC. This codes for CASRQTGGNEQFF. This chain links TRBV9 with TRBJ2-1; 8 nucleotides align to TRBD1. V shed 5 bases and J 6 bases; nucleotides not matched to a gene: 4. The germline CDR1 and CDR2 sequences are SGDLS and YYNGEE. There are 13 residues in the CDR3.

The chain links TRBV10-3 to TRBJ2-3; the match to TRBD1 covers 8 bases. After removal of 4 bases from V and 5 bases from J, the junction contained 5 bases not matched to a gene. Per the germline V gene, CDR1 is ENHRY and CDR2 is SYGVKD. There are 14 residues in the CDR3. The CDR3, as DNA: TGTGCCATCAGTGGGCAGGGGGCGGAAGATACGCAGTATTTT. Its translation: CAISGQGAEDTQYF.

The CDR3 sequence: CASSLTSSGDPYEQYF. The CDR3, as DNA: TGTGCCAGCAGCTTAACTTCTAGCGGGGATCCCTACGAGCAGTACTTC. The genes are TRBV7-3 and TRBJ2-7; 9 bases map to TRBD2. With V trimmed by 0 bases and J by 2 bases, 5 bases remained unmatched. The CDR3 length is 16 residues. Germline V gives CDR1 SGHTA, CDR2 FQGTGA.

To note about this clone: Other DNA sequences in this sample translate to the same CDR3. V usage is TRBV29-1 and J usage is TRBJ1-4; 9 bases fit TRBD1. The length of the CDR3 is 12 residues. The germline V gene has CDR1 SQVTM and CDR2 ANQGSEA. The ends lost 7 bases at V and 8 bases at J; junction bases unmatched: 5. The CDR3 region has the DNA TGCAGCGCCAGGACAGGGGTAGAAAAACTGTTTTTT. This encodes CSARTGVEKLFF. Full variable domain (missing parts from reference TRBV29-1 and TRBJ1-4): SAVISQKPSRDICQRGTSLTIQCQVDSQVTMMFWYRQQPGQSLTLIATANQGSEATYESGFVIDKFPISRPNLTFSTLTVSNMSPEDSSIYLCSARTGVEKLFFGSGTQLSVL.

The chain combines TRBV5-1 with TRBJ2-1, with TRBD2 matching over 11 bases. CDR1 SGHRS and CDR2 YFSETQ come from the germline V gene. The CDR3 length is 16 residues. Trimming took 5 bases from V and 1 from J; bases not matched to a gene: 5. The CDR3 spells CASRRTSGRSYNEQFF. The CDR3 DNA follows: TGCGCCAGCAGACGAACTAGCGGGAGATCCTACAATGAGCAGTTCTTC.

The chain employs TRBV14 and TRBJ1-6; 7 bases map to TRBD1. Germline loops: CDR1 SGHDN, CDR2 FVKESK. This CDR3 is built from 15 residues. Trimming removed 0 bases from V and 9 bases from J; junction bases left unmatched: 5. Written as DNA, the CDR3 is TGTGCCAGCAGCCAAGATTGGACAGGAAGTTCACCCCTCCACTTT. Protein product: CASSQDWTGSSPLHF.

For the CDR3, the DNA is TGTGCCAGCAGAAAAGAAGGCCGGGGGGGGCCGAACACTGAAGCTTTCTTT. Its translation: CASRKEGRGGPNTEAFF. The chain recombines TRBV12-1 with TRBJ1-1. TRBV12-1 is a pseudogene segment. This CDR3 has 17 residues.

The rearrangement uses TRBV3-1 (or the pseudogene TRBV3-2) and TRBJ2-4; the D is unclear. CDR1 LGHDT and CDR2 YNNKEL come from the germline V gene (reference sequence). The CDR3 runs to 14 residues. V lost 3 bases to trimming and J lost 0 bases, with 6 bases between them. CDR3: CASSHSLAKNIQYF. In DNA form, the CDR3 reads TGTGCCAGCAGCCATTCTTTAGCCAAAAACATTCAGTACTTC.

The rearrangement links TRBV10-1 to TRBJ2-7, with 8 bases fitting TRBD2. The V gene's germline CDR1 is WNHNN and CDR2 SYGVQD (reference sequence). This CDR3 is built from 14 residues. J gave up 0 bases and V 7 bases, and 5 bases lay outside the gene matches. The CDR3 reads CASTTGTSSYEQYF. Here the CDR3 DNA reads TGCGCCAGCACCACCGGGACTAGCTCCTACGAGCAGTACTTC.

The chain combines TRBV14 with TRBJ2-7; D gene uncertain. Germline assignment: CDR1 SGHDN and CDR2 FVKESK. The CDR3 spans 13 residues. V shed 1 base and J shed 3 bases, with 7 bases lying between them. The CDR3 nucleotides are TGTGCCAGCAGCCAAGTGGCTGACTACGAGCAGTACTTC. It translates to CASSQVADYEQYF.

V is TRBV6-1 and J is TRBJ1-5; no clear D. There are 14 residues in the CDR3. V lost 0 bases, J lost 3 bases, and 6 bases lay in between. Germline assignment: CDR1 MNHNS and CDR2 SASEGT. The CDR3 loop is CASSEAASNQPQHF. CDR3 in DNA: TGTGCCAGCAGTGAAGCAGCTTCCAATCAGCCCCAGCATTTT.

The genes are TRBV9 and TRBJ2-7; 8 bases line up with TRBD2. Germline V gives CDR1 SGDLS, CDR2 YYNGEE. The CDR3 spans 16 residues. J gave up 0 bases and V 1 base, and 6 bases lay outside the gene matches. This chain's CDR3 is CASSVSGGPSSYEQYF. Here the CDR3 DNA reads TGTGCCAGCAGCGTAAGCGGGGGCCCTAGCTCCTACGAGCAGTACTTC.

The chain couples TRBV7-8 to TRBJ2-7, with 7 bases identical to TRBD1. From germline, CDR1 is SGHVS and CDR2 FQNEAQ. The CDR3 consists of 15 residues. With V trimmed by 1 base and J by 5 bases, 8 bases remained unmatched. The CDR3 loop is CASSLGSTGNDEQYF. The CDR3 nucleotides read TGTGCCAGCAGCTTAGGATCGACAGGGAATGACGAGCAGTACTTC. Together with reference TRBV7-8 and TRBJ2-7, the CDR3 gives the full variable domain: GAGVSQSPRYKVAKRGQDVALRCDPISGHVSLFWYQQALGQGPEFLTYFQNEAQLDKSGLPSDRFFAERPEGSVSTLKIQRTQQEDSAVYLCASSLGSTGNDEQYFGPGTRLTVT.

CDR3 sequence reads: CASSASSYNSPLHF. The CDR3 bases are TGTGCCAGCAGTGCTAGCTCCTATAATTCACCCCTCCACTTT. The chain is built from TRBV9 and TRBJ1-6; D gene unclear. Germline V gene lookup returns CDR1 SGDLS and CDR2 YYNGEE. V dropped 5 bases and J dropped 0 bases, with 6 bases sitting between them. The CDR3 spans 14 residues.